This T cell receptor (beta chain) was sequenced in a study of neurological immune-mediated disorders. Trimming took off 1 base at V and 14 bases at J, with 11 bases between the two ends. The CDR3 sequence is 11 residues long. This clonotype appeared many times. Its cognate antigen is unknown. Study-level findings and limits: The absence of shared CDR3 amino acid sequences among expanded clones across subjects suggests private repertoires in all groups.

The cDNA was generated by 5'RACE with 10-nucleotide random UMIs. TCRdb recomputed calls from the 5' RACE reads with MiXCR, one row per CDR3 protein. The table lists 70,000 or so distinct CDR3 sequences, 2.5% to 4% of them singletons. The gene calls are TRBV12-3 or TRBV12-4 and TRBJ2-5; the D is unclear. The source is a woman in her forties or fifties with multiple sclerosis. The sequencing input was PBMCs. The CDR3 sequence: CASSLGGRIYF. The CDR3 DNA is TGTGCCAGCAGTTTAGGAGGACGGATTTACTTC.